The present T cell receptor (beta chain) was sequenced within a study of CD8 T cells in Susac syndrome. The CDR3 has 14 residues. Trimming shortened V by 2 bases and J by 4 bases, and 14 bases separated the two germline ends. CDR1 and CDR2 (germline): GTSNPN, SVGIG (reference sequence). The authors reverse transcribed roughly 0.45 to 1 ug RNA with random hexamers. TCRdb processed the immunoSEQ multiplex PCR reads anew with MiXCR; each CDR3 protein has one entry. The table lists under 150,000 distinct CDR3 sequences, 95% of them singletons. Specimen: CD4+ T cells from PBMCs. This sequence was found in a human donor with Susac syndrome. The J gene is TRBJ1-1, the V gene TRBV30; no clear D. The CDR3 loop is CAWSSLSRATEAFF. The CDR3 region has the DNA TGTGCCTGGAGTAGCTTGTCCAGAGCCACTGAAGCTTTCTTT.